These T cell receptor beta chains were read from a single sample in a study of cytomegalovirus exposure and HLA in healthy donors. Assay: immunoSEQ multiplex PCR; the TCRdb copy retains only in-frame clones and omits some. This table holds under 200,000 clones, roughly 80% found once. Sequencing used PBMCs. These receptors all come from a woman aged 25 to 45 in good health and CMV-seronegative. Both conserved end residues are part of each CDR3.

cdr3_length j_call v_call cdr3_aa
13 TRBJ2-3 TRBV7-3 CASSPTRADTQYF
15 TRBJ1-6 TRBV5-6 CASSLVGVSNSPLHF
13 TRBJ2-7 TRBV18 CASSQTDSYEQYF
16 TRBJ2-1 TRBV19 CASNARASGGPGEQFF
14 TRBJ2-7 TRBV9 CASSVGGGWGEQYF
14 TRBJ2-1 TRBV30 CAWSVSGSYNEQFF
16 TRBJ1-3 TRBV5-8 CASSFGTGYSGNTIYF
13 TRBJ1-1 TRBV7-2 CASNLGGSTEAFF
12 TRBJ1-4 TRBV2 CASTNRVEKLFF
15 TRBJ2-3 TRBV15 CATSRGDRGRDTQYF
15 TRBJ2-1 TRBV5-1 CASSPGTSGGDEQFF
13 TRBJ2-7 TRBV15 CATSRGRSYEQYF
16 TRBJ2-2 TRBV9 CASSVQGAPNTGELFF
13 TRBJ1-1 TRBV15 CATSRGRRTEAFF
16 TRBJ2-3 TRBV5-6 CASRSMGGAFEGTQYF
14 TRBJ2-7 TRBV5-1 CASSAGLSTYEQYF
14 TRBJ2-1 TRBV6-1 CASSATANYNEQFF
17 TRBJ1-3 TRBV15 CATSRGGGPLSGNTIYF
12 TRBJ1-2 TRBV7-9 CSSSFTGYGYTF
15 TRBJ1-1 TRBV25-1 CASRQYRGGNTEAFF
14 TRBJ2-7 TRBV7-3 CASSLTSGGYEQYF
14 TRBJ1-4 TRBV5-1 CASSLTGSEGPLFF
15 TRBJ1-4 TRBV30 CAWNYMTGSNEKLFF
14 TRBJ1-3 TRBV10-3 CAITSFEGRNTIYF
13 TRBJ1-5 TRBV28 CASTRESNQPQHF
14 TRBJ2-2 TRBV25-1 CASRVPGNTGELFF
16 TRBJ2-7 TRBV27 CASSPMPWTASYEQYF
16 TRBJ2-1 TRBV2 CASTIGLAVSYNEQFF
16 TRBJ1-2 TRBV6-6 CASRQAGGWGTSGYTF
15 TRBJ2-2 TRBV5-1 CASSTGTADTGELFF
15 TRBJ1-1 TRBV5-8 CASRNGQGIWNEAFF
15 TRBJ1-5 TRBV6-5 CASSLSPRGNQPQHF
14 TRBJ2-2 TRBV4-1 CASSPRDFTGELFF
14 TRBJ2-2 TRBV9 CASSVGGNTGELFF
14 TRBJ2-7 TRBV9 CASSVGQGAYEQYF
15 TRBJ2-5 TRBV19 CASTPGLAGGETQYF
14 TRBJ1-3 TRBV6-5 CASSPLGQGNTIYF
14 TRBJ2-1 TRBV5-1 CASSLGDSLNEQFF
16 TRBJ2-1 TRBV9 CASSALSGGLYNEQFF
13 TRBJ1-1 TRBV9 CASSRHPNTEAFF
14 TRBJ2-7 TRBV27 CASSLSTSGIEQYF
16 TRBJ2-7 TRBV6-5 CASSSLAGGSSYEQYF
17 TRBJ2-2 TRBV6-1 CASSEAPDRGYTEELFF
16 TRBJ1-4 TRBV15 CATSRERGQGWAKLFF
15 TRBJ1-5 TRBV7-2 CASSLARGSNQPQHF
17 TRBJ2-4 TRBV28 CASSSAAGGLGKNIQYF
16 TRBJ2-3 TRBV7-3 CASSPVGGGSTDTQYF
15 TRBJ2-5 TRBV7-7 CASSRGQGPQETQYF
15 TRBJ2-7 TRBV4-2 CASSQDGVQAWEQYF
15 TRBJ2-7 TRBV7-6 CASSSRQGASYEQYF
15 TRBJ2-5 TRBV19 CASSSRQGAHETQYF